The present entry profiles one TCR beta chain with its context. This sample is part of a study of T cell changes during pregnancy in multiple sclerosis. V was clipped by 5 bases and J by 5 bases; unmatched bases: 7. The CDR3 covers 14 residues. The germline V gene has CDR1 SGHTA and CDR2 FQGNSA. Profiled with immunoSEQ multiplex PCR; TCRdb holds only in-frame clones, not every one. The data contain tens of thousands of clones, 92% of them singletons. The V gene is TRBV7-2, the J gene TRBJ1-1; the match to TRBD1 covers 8 bases. The source is a female donor with multiple sclerosis, enrolled in a pregnancy study. The specimen comprised peripheral blood, sampled in the first trimester of pregnancy. The CDR3 region is CASSQRQGWTEAFF. CDR3 in DNA: TGTGCCAGCAGCCAAAGACAGGGGTGGACTGAAGCTTTCTTT.